The clone carrying this T cell receptor beta chain has a handful of counts. No antigen is known for it. This sample was included in a study of type 1 regulatory T cells. For the study at large: This in vitro CD4 product, T-allo10, is enriched for Tr1 cells and alloantigen-specific.

CDR1 MDHEN and CDR2 SYDVKM come from the germline V gene. The V and J ends lost 2 bases and 3 bases respectively, with 8 bases between them. The CDR3 covers 14 residues. Each CDR3 protein is one row after TCRdb ran MiXCR on the reads. The sample includes about 62,000 distinct CDR3 sequences, approximately 67% seen only once; the top ten take 1.8%. This chain connects TRBV28 to TRBJ1-5; D gene uncertain. Sample: cultured non-Tr1 T cells, either the whole culture or a sorted T cell fraction (not recorded which). This clonotype was obtained from a human donor in good health. In nucleotides, the CDR3 is TGTGCCAGCAGTTTAAGGCGGCTCAATCAGCCCCAGCATTTT. Its translation is CASSLRRLNQPQHF.